These 5 T cell receptor beta chains were sequenced from one sample in a study of breast tumors, draining lymph nodes, adjacent tissues. TCRdb ran MiXCR on the multiplex PCR reads and lists one entry per CDR3 protein. The sample lists 130,000 or so distinct CDR3 sequences; approximately 32% were seen once. Samples came from axillary lymph nodes draining the breast cancer. The sequenced sample was axillary lymph node tissue. These receptors were taken from a female donor with breast cancer. Some clones in this sample may be carry-over from other donors' samples.

In this sample, this clonotype turned up many times. The gene calls are TRBV19 and TRBJ1-5; a possible D gene is TRBD1 (6 bases). CDR1 and CDR2 from the germline V gene are LNHDA and SQIVND (reference sequence). V lost 6 bases and J lost 11, with 29 bases in between. This CDR3 comprises 17 residues. The chain's CDR3 is CASRQDLGGDARVAQHF. As DNA, the CDR3 is TGTGCCAGTAGACAGGACTTAGGGGGGGACGCCAGGGTGGCCCAGCATTTT. Full variable domain (remainder filled in from reference TRBV19 and TRBJ1-5): DGGITQSPKYLFRKEGQNVTLSCEQNLNHDAMYWYRQDPGQGLRLIYYSQIVNDFQKGDIAEGYSVSREKKESFPLTVTSAQKNPTAFYLCASRQDLGGDARVAQHFGDGTRLSIL.

At least ten counts were recorded for this clonotype. The chain uses TRBV6-4 and TRBJ2-1; 7 bases match TRBD1. Germline CDR1 and CDR2: MRHNA and SNTAGT. The CDR3 is made up of 15 amino acids. The ends lost 8 bases at V and 2 bases at J; junction bases unmatched: 9. DNA of the CDR3: TGTGCCAGCGGGCGCCGGGACAGTCCCTACAATGAGCAGTTCTTC. Translating gives CASGRRDSPYNEQFF.

This clonotype was seen many times. The chain has TRBV19 and TRBJ2-1; 9 nucleotides match TRBD2. V dropped 7 bases and J dropped 4; count of bases not matched to a gene: 8. The CDR3 length is 15 residues. Germline-derived CDR1 and CDR2 are LNHDA and SQIVND (reference sequence). CDR3 sequence (DNA): TGTGCCAGTAAAGCTCAGCTAGCGGGGTACAATGAGCAGTTCTTC. Its protein is CASKAQLAGYNEQFF.

The rearrangement uses TRBV24-1 and TRBJ1-2; the match to TRBD1 covers 7 bases. The V gene end was trimmed by 12 bases and the J gene end by 8 bases; junction bases not matched to a gene: 17. The germline gives CDR1 KGHDR, CDR2 SFDVKD. This CDR3 contains 14 residues. For the CDR3, the DNA is TGTGCCGCTCCCCCCGGGACAGCCCAGTCCGGCTACACCTTC. Its translation is CAAPPGTAQSGYTF.

This clonotype was observed many times. The V call is TRBV6-1, the J call TRBJ2-6; D perhaps matches TRBD1 (5 bases). The V gene lost 4 bases and the J gene lost 2 bases, with 18 bases spanning the gap. CDR1 and CDR2 (germline): MNHNS, SASEGT. This CDR3 region has 18 residues. The chain's CDR3 is CASSVDTSLWTGANVLTF. The CDR3 bases are TGTGCCAGCAGTGTGGACACGTCCCTATGGACTGGGGCCAACGTCCTGACTTTC.